This record concerns one TCR beta chain sequence. RNA transcripts were the template, and TCR beta CDR3 regions were amplified from them. The workflow started with a first-round RT-PCR run with HTBI primers and then moved on to a second-round multiplex PCR. TCRdb reprocessed the multiplex PCR reads via MiXCR and lists one record per CDR3 protein. Here the sample spans some 170,000 distinct CDR3 sequences, 39% being singletons. This record belongs to a study of Graves' ophthalmopathy and Graves' hyperthyroidism. Per the germline V gene, CDR1 is SNHLY and CDR2 is FYNNEI. CDR3 length: 19 amino acids. J was trimmed by 0 bases and V by 6 bases; bases with no gene match: 13.

This receptor was obtained from a young man with Graves' ophthalmopathy. The sequenced material came from peripheral blood. V usage is TRBV2 and J usage is TRBJ1-5; 11 bases are shared with TRBD1. The CDR3: CASRDGQGALRYSNQPQHF. As DNA, the CDR3 is TGTGCCAGCAGGGACGGACAGGGGGCCTTGCGATATAGCAATCAGCCCCAGCATTTT. Full variable domain (missing parts from reference TRBV2 and TRBJ1-5): EPEVTQTPSHQVTQMGQEVILRCVPISNHLYFYWYRQILGQKVEFLVSFYNNEISEKSEIFDDQFSVERPDGSNFTLKIRSTKLEDSAMYFCASRDGQGALRYSNQPQHFGDGTRLSIL.